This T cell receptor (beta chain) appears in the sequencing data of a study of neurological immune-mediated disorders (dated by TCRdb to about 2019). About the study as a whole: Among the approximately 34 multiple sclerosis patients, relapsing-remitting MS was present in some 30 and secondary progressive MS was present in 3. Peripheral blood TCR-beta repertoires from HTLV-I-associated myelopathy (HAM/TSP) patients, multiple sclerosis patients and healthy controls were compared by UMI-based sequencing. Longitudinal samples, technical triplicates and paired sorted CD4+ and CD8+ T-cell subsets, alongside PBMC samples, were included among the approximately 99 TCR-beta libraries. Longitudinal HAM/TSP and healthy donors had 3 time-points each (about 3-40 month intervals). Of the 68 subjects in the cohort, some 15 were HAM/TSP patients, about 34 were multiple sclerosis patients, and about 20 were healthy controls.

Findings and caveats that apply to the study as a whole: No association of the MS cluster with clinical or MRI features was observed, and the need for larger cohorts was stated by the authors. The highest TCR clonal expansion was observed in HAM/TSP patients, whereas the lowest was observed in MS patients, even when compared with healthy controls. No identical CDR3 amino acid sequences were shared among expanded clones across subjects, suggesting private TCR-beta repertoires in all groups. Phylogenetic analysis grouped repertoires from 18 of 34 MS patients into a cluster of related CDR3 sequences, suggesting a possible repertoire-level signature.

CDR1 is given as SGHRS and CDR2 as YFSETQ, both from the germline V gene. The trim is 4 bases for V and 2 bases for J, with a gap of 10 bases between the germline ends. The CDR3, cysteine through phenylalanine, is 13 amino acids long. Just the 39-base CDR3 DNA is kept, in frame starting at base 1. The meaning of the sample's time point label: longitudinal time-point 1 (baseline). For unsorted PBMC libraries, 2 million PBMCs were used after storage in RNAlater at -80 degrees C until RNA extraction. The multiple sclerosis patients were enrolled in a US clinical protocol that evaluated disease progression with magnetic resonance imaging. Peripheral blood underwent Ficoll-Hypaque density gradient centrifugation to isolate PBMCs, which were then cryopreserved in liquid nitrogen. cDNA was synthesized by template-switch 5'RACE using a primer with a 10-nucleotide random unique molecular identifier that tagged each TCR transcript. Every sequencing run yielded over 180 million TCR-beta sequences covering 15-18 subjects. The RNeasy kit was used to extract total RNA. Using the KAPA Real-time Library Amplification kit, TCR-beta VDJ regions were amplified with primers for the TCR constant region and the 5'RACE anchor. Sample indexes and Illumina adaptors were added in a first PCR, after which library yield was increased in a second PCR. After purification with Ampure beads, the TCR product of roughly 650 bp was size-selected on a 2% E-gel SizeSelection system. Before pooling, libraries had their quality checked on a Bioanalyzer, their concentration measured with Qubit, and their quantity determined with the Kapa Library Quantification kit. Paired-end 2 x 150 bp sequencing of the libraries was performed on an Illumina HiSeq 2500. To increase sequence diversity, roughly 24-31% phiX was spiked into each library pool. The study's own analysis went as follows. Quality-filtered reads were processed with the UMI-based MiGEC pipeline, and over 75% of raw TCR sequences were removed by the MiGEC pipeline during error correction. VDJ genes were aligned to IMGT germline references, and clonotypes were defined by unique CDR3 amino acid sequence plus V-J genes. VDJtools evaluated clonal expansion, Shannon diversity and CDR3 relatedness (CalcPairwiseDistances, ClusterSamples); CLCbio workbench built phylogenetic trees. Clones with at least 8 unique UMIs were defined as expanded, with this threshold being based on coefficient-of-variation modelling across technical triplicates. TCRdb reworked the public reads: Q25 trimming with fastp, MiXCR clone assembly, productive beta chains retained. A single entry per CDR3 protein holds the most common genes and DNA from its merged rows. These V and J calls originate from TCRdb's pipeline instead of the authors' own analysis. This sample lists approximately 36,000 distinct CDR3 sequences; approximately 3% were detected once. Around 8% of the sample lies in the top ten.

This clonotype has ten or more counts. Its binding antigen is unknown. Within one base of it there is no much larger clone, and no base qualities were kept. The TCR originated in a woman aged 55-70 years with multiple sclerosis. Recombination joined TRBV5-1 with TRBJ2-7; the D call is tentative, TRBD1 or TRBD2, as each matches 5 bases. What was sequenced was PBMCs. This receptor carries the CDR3 CASSPVGAYEQYF. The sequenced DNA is TGCGCCAGCAGCCCGGTGGGGGCCTACGAGCAGTACTTC.